In this sample, the clone carrying this TCR beta chain turned up once. Its antigen remains unknown. This record belongs to a study of T cell responses to AZD1222 COVID-19 vaccine. Findings of the study overall: No day 14 peak samples; only post-peak repertoires were characterized. When two AZD1222 doses had been given, Spike-specific TCR breadth and depth rose. There were mostly white British donors and more females than males, and clonal diversity was possibly underestimated.

The data were produced by immunoSEQ multiplex PCR, yet TCRdb's version contains in-frame clones alone and is incomplete. Of around 140,000 clones listed, 80% to 95% are singletons. The TCR sequence derives from an adult who received the AZD1222 COVID-19 vaccine. Source: peripheral blood, taken 28 days after the second AZD1222 dose.

The CDR3 region is CASSSTGLADEKLFF. The CDR3 bases are TGTGCCAGCAGCTCAACAGGGTTGGCGGATGAAAAACTGTTTTTT. This chain links TRBV11-2 with TRBJ1-4; D is possibly TRBD1 (6 bases). Germline CDR1 and CDR2: SGHAT and FQNNGV. The CDR3 runs 15 residues. Trimming shortened V by 4 bases and J by 6 bases, and 15 bases separated the two germline ends. Drawing the rest from reference TRBV11-2 and TRBJ1-4, the complete variable domain is EAGVAQSPRYKIIEKRQSVAFWCNPISGHATLYWYQQILGQGPKLLIQFQNNGVVDDSQLPKDRFSAERLKGVDSTLKIQPAKLEDSAVYLCASSSTGLADEKLFFGSGTQLSVL.